Listed here are 7 T cell receptor beta chains from one sample, sequenced in a study of long-term antiretroviral therapy in people with HIV. Survey-level immunoSEQ v3.0 assays were run. Produced via immunoSEQ multiplex PCR; TCRdb's table is partial and in-frame only. The sample includes approximately 36,000 clones, over 75% of them seen just once. Material: unsorted PBMCs, obtained 0.6 years after starting antiretroviral therapy. The receptors derive from a man younger than 30 with HIV.

This clone has just a few counts. V and J are TRBV6-5 and TRBJ1-1; D unresolved. The germline V and J ends were trimmed by 0 bases and 3 bases, with 8 bases remaining between them. This CDR3 has 14 amino acids. Per the germline V gene, CDR1 is MNHEY and CDR2 is SVGAGI. In DNA, the CDR3 is TGTGCCAGCAGTTACTCGGGCCAGTACACTGAAGCTTTCTTT. It is translated as CASSYSGQYTEAFF.

This clone turned up a few times. The V call is TRBV7-6, the J call TRBJ2-1, with a weak D call TRBD1 (6 bases). Per germline, CDR1 SGHVS and CDR2 FNYEAQ. The CDR3 has 14 amino acids. V lost 3 bases, J lost 7 bases, and 13 bases lay in between. CDR3 coding DNA: TGTGCCAGCAGCTTTGATAGAGGGGGTAATGAGCAGTTCTTC. Its translation: CASSFDRGGNEQFF. Looking up the rest from reference TRBV7-6 and TRBJ2-1 gives the full variable domain: GAGVSQSPRYKVTKRGQDVALRCDPISGHVSLYWYRQALGQGPEFLTYFNYEAQQDKSGLPNDRFSAERPEGSISTLTIQRTEQRDSAMYRCASSFDRGGNEQFFGPGTRLTVL.

The V gene is TRBV6-1, the J gene TRBJ1-4; the D gene is possibly TRBD1 (6 bases). Germline CDR1 reads MNHNS; CDR2 reads SASEGT. The CDR3 spans 14 residues. V lost 4 bases, J lost 7 bases, and 13 bases lay in between. The CDR3 DNA reads as TGTGCCAGCAGTGGACCCAGGGGTAGTGAAAAACTGTTTTTT. Its protein product is CASSGPRGSEKLFF.

The genes are TRBV27 and TRBJ2-2; 8 positions agree with TRBD1. The CDR3 is made up of 14 amino acids. Per germline, CDR1 MNHEY and CDR2 SMNVEV (reference sequence). V shed 5 bases, J shed 4 bases, and the junction held 3 bases outside the gene matches. Here the CDR3 DNA reads TGTGCCAGCAGTAGGACAGGGAGCACCGGGGAGCTGTTTTTT. Residues: CASSRTGSTGELFF.

The CDR3 bases are TGTGCCAGCAACGGTCCAGAGACCCAGTACTTC. It is translated as CASNGPETQYF. This chain links TRBV21-1 with TRBJ2-5; the table's D call TRBD2 went unverified against the DNA. TRBV21-1 is reported as a pseudogene. This CDR3 has 11 amino acids.

V usage is TRBV7-2 and J usage is TRBJ2-3; 11 bases are a match to TRBD2. Germline V gene lookup returns CDR1 SGHTA and CDR2 FQGNSA. Trimming cost V 2 bases and J 3 bases; bases outside gene matches: 13. CDR3 length: 19 amino acids. The CDR3 here is CASSLQGSSGRYGTDTQYF. DNA of the CDR3: TGTGCCAGCAGCTTACAGGGGTCTAGCGGGAGGTATGGTACAGATACGCAGTATTTT.

This chain connects TRBV5-4 to TRBJ2-7; TRBD2 is a possible D gene (5 bases). CDR1 and CDR2 from the germline V gene are SGHNT and YYREEE (reference sequence). The CDR3 length is 13 residues. The germline V and J ends were trimmed by 3 bases and 10 bases, with 17 bases remaining between them. The CDR3 reads CASSSREKTGQYF. The DNA of the CDR3 is TGTGCCAGCAGCTCTCGAGAGAAGACGGGACAGTACTTC.